The 28 T cell receptor beta chains listed next were all sequenced from one sample in a study of blood T cells in healthy people across ages (dated by TCRdb to 2014 to 2015). The library was prepared using 5' RACE. The instrument was an Illumina HiSeq 2500. A second PCR of about 7 to 12 cycles was run with a J-beta primer mix and a sample-barcoded 5' primer. TCRdb cleaned the public reads at Q25 with fastp, built clones with MiXCR and kept in-frame beta chains. Merged by CDR3 protein, the rows form single entries marked with the most common genes and DNA. This sample gives about 730,000 distinct CDR3 sequences in total; 40% to 45% of them show up just once. The ten most abundant clones make up 20% to 25% of the sample. Material: blood. These receptors were taken from a woman aged 60-75 years in good health.

The J gene is TRBJ1-6, the V gene TRBV20-1; D unresolved. Trimming stripped 1 base from V and 0 bases from J, with 10 bases between. The CDR3 has 16 residues. Germline V gene lookup returns CDR1 DFQATT and CDR2 SNEGSKA (reference sequence). CDR3 region: CSARAPAASYNSPLHF. As DNA, the CDR3 is TGCAGTGCTAGAGCACCCGCCGCCTCCTATAATTCACCCCTCCACTTT.

V is TRBV2 and J is TRBJ1-2; 10 bases are shared with TRBD1. Germline lookup yields CDR1 SNHLY and CDR2 FYNNEI. V lost 2 bases and J lost 2; bases outside the gene matches: 8. The CDR3 is 17 residues long. In DNA form, the CDR3 reads TGTGCCAGCAGTGAATCCGGACAGGGGGTATCAAACTATGGCTACACCTTC. This codes for CASSESGQGVSNYGYTF.

This clonotype was observed a few times. The gene calls are TRBV7-3 and TRBJ2-1, with D possibly TRBD1 on 5 matching bases. CDR3 length: 13 residues. Trimming took off 3 bases at V and 9 bases at J, with 12 bases between the two ends. Germline values: CDR1 SGHTA, CDR2 FQGTGA. The CDR3 is CASSFKGLSEQFF. The CDR3 region has the DNA TGTGCCAGCAGCTTTAAGGGGCTGAGTGAGCAGTTCTTC.

The V gene is TRBV2, the J gene TRBJ2-1; the D is unclear. This CDR3 spans 13 amino acids. The V and J ends lost 7 bases and 4 bases respectively, with 11 bases between them. Germline CDR1 and CDR2: SNHLY and FYNNEI. CDR3 nucleotide sequence: TGTGCCAGCATACCCCCGGAATACAATGAGCAGTTCTTC. This encodes CASIPPEYNEQFF.

The V call is TRBV20-1, the J call TRBJ1-5, with a weak D call TRBD1 (6 bases). Germline loops: CDR1 DFQATT, CDR2 SNEGSKA (reference sequence). Deletions cut 5 bases from V and 0 bases from J, with 20 bases between. The CDR3 consists of 17 residues. The chain's CDR3 is CSAAGGQLTHSNQPQHF. The DNA for the CDR3 is TGCAGTGCTGCGGGGGGGCAGCTGACCCATAGCAATCAGCCCCAGCATTTT.

This clonotype occurred a few times. The gene calls are TRBV6-6 and TRBJ2-4, with 7 nucleotides matching TRBD2. The closer fit of TRBJ2-5 to the DNA end suggests the J call may be wrong. Germline CDR1 is MNHNY and CDR2 is SVGAGI (reference sequence). The CDR3 length is 14 residues. The chain's CDR3 is CASSFQGGEETQYF. CDR3 sequence (DNA): TGTGCCAGCAGTTTTCAGGGAGGGGAAGAGACCCAGTACTTC.

The rearrangement links TRBV6-5 to TRBJ2-7; weak D call: TRBD2 (7 bases). Germline V gene sequence: CDR1 MNHEY, CDR2 SVGAGI. Trimming left V 2 bases short and J 2 bases short, with 13 bases between. This CDR3 has 15 amino acids. CDR3 loop: CASSYGGALPYEQYF. CDR3 nucleotides: TGTGCCAGCAGTTACGGGGGGGCCCTTCCCTACGAGCAGTACTTC.

This chain links TRBV20-1 with TRBJ2-7; TRBD2 aligns across 10 bases. V shed 6 bases, J shed 1 base, and the junction held 9 bases outside the gene matches. The CDR3 totals 15 residues. CDR1 is DFQATT, CDR2 SNEGSKA, per germline (reference sequence). As DNA, the CDR3 is TGCAGTGCCCGAAGGCTAGCGGGGGAATCCTACGAGCAGTACTTC. It codes for CSARRLAGESYEQYF.

V usage is TRBV27 and J usage is TRBJ2-5; TRBD1 is a possible D gene (5 bases). CDR1 and CDR2 (germline): MNHEY, SMNVEV (reference sequence). The V end was cut by 8 bases, the J end by 11 bases, with 12 bases between. The CDR3 runs to 10 residues. The CDR3 protein is CASWGNEQYF. The CDR3 DNA is TGTGCCAGCTGGGGCAATGAGCAGTACTTC.

In the case of this clonotype: A much larger clone lies one base from this, so it may be a read error. The genes are TRBV5-1 and TRBJ2-7, with D unclear. Germline CDR1 and CDR2: SGHRS and YFSETQ. The CDR3 consists of 14 residues. Here the CDR3 DNA reads TGCGCCAGCAGACACGATCTAGGACGCTACGGGCAGTACTTC. This sequence encodes CASRHDLGRYGQYF. Looking up the rest from reference TRBV5-1 and TRBJ2-7 gives the full variable domain: KAGVTQTPRYLIKTRGQQVTLSCSPISGHRSVSWYQQTPGQGLQFLFEYFSETQRNKGNFPGRFSGRQFSNSRSEMNVSTLELGDSALYLCASRHDLGRYGQYFGPGTRLTVT.

In its sample, this clonotype was seen a few times. The genes are TRBV18 and TRBJ2-5; TRBD1 agrees at 7 bases. The CDR3 extends over 19 amino acids. After removal of 2 bases from V and 0 bases from J, the junction contained 15 bases not matched to a gene. Germline assignment: CDR1 KGHSH and CDR2 LQKENI. CDR3 in amino acids: CASSPEGTARRFYQETQYF. The DNA of the CDR3 is TGTGCCAGCTCACCAGAAGGGACAGCTAGAAGGTTTTACCAAGAGACCCAGTACTTC.

The chain recombines TRBV15 with TRBJ2-7, with 9 positions matching TRBD1. The junction had 10 bases not matched to a gene; V was cut back by 3 bases and J by 7 bases. The CDR3 loop spans 15 amino acids. The germline V gene has CDR1 LNHNV and CDR2 YYDKDF (reference sequence). CDR3 bases: TGTGCCACCAGCAGGGACAGGGGAACCTACAATGAGCAGTACTTC. Residues: CATSRDRGTYNEQYF.

This clonotype has at least ten counts. This rearrangement joins TRBV7-2 to TRBJ2-5; D is possibly TRBD2 (6 bases). The CDR3 spans 13 residues. V shed 6 bases and J shed 7 bases, with 15 bases lying between them. CDR1 is SGHTA, CDR2 FQGNSA, per germline. The CDR3 here is CASRTGLPGTQYF. The CDR3 region has the DNA TGTGCCAGCAGGACGGGACTCCCTGGGACCCAGTACTTC. The variable domain in full, with the rest retrieved from reference TRBV7-2 and TRBJ2-5, is GAGVSQSPSNKVTEKGKDVELRCDPISGHTALYWYRQSLGQGLEFLIYFQGNSAPDKSGLPSDRFSAERTGGSVSTLTIQRTQQEDSAVYLCASRTGLPGTQYFGPGTRLLVL.

Ten or more counts support this clonotype. The chain is built from TRBV7-9 and TRBJ2-1; no reliable D call. CDR3 length equals 11 residues. Per the germline V gene, CDR1 is SEHNR and CDR2 is FQNEAQ (reference sequence). Trimming removed 1 base at V and 8 bases at J, with 3 bases between. The CDR3 nucleotides read TGTGCCAGCAGCTTAGAGCATGAGCAGTTCTTC. This translates into CASSLEHEQFF.

In its sample, this clonotype was seen a few times. The chain joins TRBV20-1 to TRBJ2-7, with D perhaps TRBD1 (6 bases). Trimming cost V 6 bases and J 3 bases, with 15 bases left between them. The CDR3 runs to 13 residues. CDR1 and CDR2 from the germline V gene are DFQATT and SNEGSKA (reference sequence). This CDR3 is CSAPRGTNYEQYF. The CDR3 bases are TGCAGTGCCCCGAGGGGGACCAACTACGAGCAGTACTTC.

In this sample, this clonotype turned up a few times. This sequence joins TRBV5-1 and TRBJ1-6; 7 nucleotides line up with TRBD1. The CDR3 is 16 amino acids. Germline CDR1 is SGHRS and CDR2 is YFSETQ. V was pared by 4 bases and J by 0 bases, with 4 bases of the junction left unmatched. The CDR3 region is CASSLRQGSYNSPLHF. In DNA form, the CDR3 reads TGCGCCAGCAGCCTCCGACAGGGCTCCTATAATTCACCCCTCCACTTT. The variable domain in full, with the rest retrieved from reference TRBV5-1 and TRBJ1-6, is KAGVTQTPRYLIKTRGQQVTLSCSPISGHRSVSWYQQTPGQGLQFLFEYFSETQRNKGNFPGRFSGRQFSNSRSEMNVSTLELGDSALYLCASSLRQGSYNSPLHFGNGTRLTVT.

V usage is TRBV20-1 and J usage is TRBJ1-4; D uncertain. V was clipped by 0 bases and J by 4 bases, with 9 bases between them. The germline gives CDR1 DFQATT, CDR2 SNEGSKA (reference sequence). The CDR3 totals 14 residues. CDR3 nucleotide sequence: TGCAGTGCTAGAGAGCGTTTGCTTAATGAAAAACTGTTTTTT. It specifies CSARERLLNEKLFF.

The chain recombines TRBV20-1 with TRBJ2-6; D not resolved. Germline V lookup: CDR1 DFQATT, CDR2 SNEGSKA (reference sequence). This CDR3 has 14 residues. V was cut by 4 bases and J by 4 bases, with 11 bases left in between. CDR3 residues: CSAISGQGANVLTF. The CDR3, as DNA: TGCAGTGCTATCTCCGGGCAAGGGGCCAACGTCCTGACTTTC.

The rearrangement links TRBV6-1 to TRBJ2-7; the D is unclear. This CDR3 contains 14 residues. The V gene's germline CDR1 is MNHNS and CDR2 SASEGT. V shed 7 bases and J shed 2 bases, with 15 bases lying between them. This chain's CDR3 is CASTEGPGTYEQYF. CDR3 nucleotides: TGTGCCAGCACCGAAGGTCCCGGAACCTACGAGCAGTACTTC.

This chain connects TRBV20-1 to TRBJ1-2; a possible D gene is TRBD1 (5 bases). Trimming left V 2 bases short and J 6 bases short, with 16 bases between. The length of the CDR3 is 14 residues. Germline values: CDR1 DFQATT, CDR2 SNEGSKA (reference sequence). The CDR3 sequence: CSARILQGGDGYTF. CDR3 bases: TGCAGTGCTAGAATACTCCAAGGAGGGGATGGCTACACCTTC.

The V call is TRBV5-5, the J call TRBJ2-5; D gene unclear. The CDR3 has 12 amino acids. The V end was cut by 0 bases, the J end by 13 bases, with 13 bases between. In germline, CDR1 is SGHKS, CDR2 YYEKEE (reference sequence). This CDR3 is CASSLAAYWWYF. The CDR3 DNA sequence: TGTGCCAGCAGCTTGGCCGCGTATTGGTGGTACTTC.

This clonotype was found many times. CDR3 protein: CASSSDRGSYEQYF. In nucleotides, the CDR3 is TGTGCCAGCAGCTCTGACAGAGGCTCCTACGAGCAGTACTTC. This sequence joins TRBV7-9 and TRBJ2-7; D might be TRBD1 (5 bases). Germline CDR1 SEHNR, CDR2 FQNEAQ (reference sequence). The CDR3 contains 14 residues. V gave up 4 bases and J gave up 0 bases, with 10 bases separating them.

The chain joins TRBV7-9 to TRBJ2-1; D might be TRBD1 (6 bases). Germline V gene lookup returns CDR1 SEHNR and CDR2 FQNEAQ (reference sequence). V was pared by 5 bases and J by 8 bases, with 25 bases between. CDR3 length: 17 residues. The CDR3 spells CASSQNRARSRQDEQFF. The DNA for the CDR3 is TGTGCCAGCAGCCAGAACAGGGCCCGGTCAAGGCAGGATGAGCAGTTCTTC.

About this clonotype itself: A much larger clone is a single base away; this may be a read error. The CDR3 sequence: CASSSIAGIGGGYNEQYF. The CDR3 coding sequence is TGTGCCAGCAGTTCTATAGCGGGAATCGGCGGGGGCTACAATGAGCAGTACTTC. V and J are TRBV6-5 and TRBJ2-1; 8 bases align to TRBD2. The DNA end is more similar to TRBJ2-7, so the J call may be wrong. The CDR3 extends over 18 amino acids. Per the germline V gene, CDR1 is MNHEY and CDR2 is SVGAGI.

Ten or more counts support this clonotype. The junction departs from the called germline gene at one end, perhaps through a read error. The chain links TRBV12-3 or TRBV12-4 to TRBJ2-1; no reliable D call. The CDR3 spans 13 residues. CDR3: CASSLASYNEQFF. CDR3 DNA: TGTGCCAGCAGCTTAGCCTCTTACAATGAGCAGTTCTTC.

The chain combines TRBV4-2 with TRBJ2-1, with 7 bases identical to TRBD2. The CDR3 runs to 14 residues. Per germline, CDR1 LGHNA and CDR2 YNFKEQ. The J segment lost 5 bases and the V segment lost 3 bases, leaving 4 bases of the junction unmatched. The CDR3 here is CASSHDRGDNEQFF. CDR3 in DNA: TGTGCCAGCAGCCACGACCGGGGGGACAATGAGCAGTTCTTC.

This chain uses TRBV28 with TRBJ2-1, with D perhaps TRBD1 or TRBD2 (7 bases each). The CDR3 is 13 residues long. The V end lost 7 bases, the J end lost 3 bases, and 10 bases lay between the germline ends. Looked up from germline, CDR1 is MDHEN and CDR2 is SYDVKM. The CDR3 DNA reads as TGTGCCAGCAAGCGGGACAGCTACAATGAGCAGTTCTTC. This translates into CASKRDSYNEQFF.

The chain links TRBV20-1 to TRBJ1-2; unclear D gene. Germline-derived CDR1 and CDR2 are DFQATT and SNEGSKA (reference sequence). The CDR3 covers 14 residues. The V gene lost 1 base and the J gene lost 8 bases, with 17 bases spanning the gap. The CDR3 coding sequence is TGCAGTGCTAGAGTGCCGGGAGACTCGGTGGGCTACACCTTC. Translating it yields CSARVPGDSVGYTF.